This T cell receptor beta chain originates from a study of T cells after somatic rescue of genetic block. Clones were sequenced by immunoSEQ multiplex PCR, and TCRdb holds only the in-frame ones, with some missing. The sample holds approximately 100,000 clones, more than 80% seen once. Germline V gives CDR1 MDHEN, CDR2 SYDVKM. The CDR3 is 17 amino acids. V lost 6 bases, J lost 5 bases, and 23 bases lay in between. The sample comprised peripheral blood mononuclear cells (PBMCs). The clonotype was recovered from a woman aged 18-29 years. The chain joins TRBV28 to TRBJ1-5; D perhaps matches TRBD1 (5 bases). The CDR3 reads CASRAQTPRGLHQPQHF. The CDR3 DNA is TGTGCCAGCAGAGCGCAAACCCCCCGGGGCTTGCATCAGCCCCAGCATTTT.